These 30 T cell receptor beta chains were sequenced from one sample in a study of regulatory T cells in long-lasting Graves disease. Time point defined: persistent/refractory GD, antithyroid drugs over 5 years with positive TRAb. With RNA extracted from PBMCs as input, the TCR library was made. Investigators prepared the TCR beta libraries by applying iRepertoire HTBI primers and Arm-PCR of CDR3 regions. TCRdb independently ran MiXCR on the multiplex PCR reads; one entry per CDR3 protein. The sample has a few hundred thousand distinct CDR3 sequences, around a fifth seen once. Sample: peripheral blood mononuclear cells (PBMCs), taken when the disease was refractory, from a patient treated with antithyroid drugs. These receptors were taken from a female donor with Graves disease.

Regarding this clonotype: A much larger clonotype is one base distant, so this may be a read error. The conserved phenylalanine or tryptophan is not found at the CDR3 terminus, so this likely reflects a read error. The chain uses TRBV2 and TRBJ1-1; no clear D. Germline-derived CDR1 and CDR2 are SNHLY and FYNNEI. The CDR3 is 14 residues long. V lost 5 bases and J lost 7, with 17 bases in between. As DNA, the CDR3 is TGTGCCAGCAGTAAAGGGCGCAGTGAGAGTGAAGCTTTCCTT. The encoded protein is CASSKGRSESEAFL.

This clonotype occurred many times. V usage is TRBV12-3 or TRBV12-4 and J usage is TRBJ1-5, with D hard to call. Trimming took 8 bases from V and 2 from J, leaving 10 bases between them. The CDR3 totals 13 residues. CDR3 DNA: TGTGCCAGCTCAACTCTGGGCAATCAGCCCCAGCATTTT. Residues: CASSTLGNQPQHF.

This clonotype showed up many times. V usage is TRBV27 and J usage is TRBJ1-5; D is undetermined. The CDR3 is 14 residues long. Trimming left V 5 bases short and J 0 bases short, with 8 bases between. Germline-derived CDR1 and CDR2 are MNHEY and SMNVEV (reference sequence). The CDR3: CASSPTPSNQPQHF. The CDR3 DNA reads TGTGCCAGCAGTCCCACCCCTAGCAATCAGCCCCAGCATTTT.

There are a few counts of this clonotype. The chain employs TRBV18 and TRBJ2-7; 10 bases are a match to TRBD1. The CDR3 has 15 residues. Per the germline V gene, CDR1 is KGHSH and CDR2 is LQKENI. Losses at the gene ends were 3 bases for V and 4 bases for J; bases not matched to a gene: 6. The CDR3 here is CASSPTGQGEYEQYF. CDR3 DNA: TGTGCCAGCTCACCGACCGGACAGGGGGAATACGAGCAGTACTTC. Complete variable domain (other parts from reference TRBV18 and TRBJ2-7): NAGVMQNPRHLVRRRGQEARLRCSPMKGHSHVYWYRQLPEEGLKFMVYLQKENIIDESGMPKERFSAEFPKEGPSILRIQQVVRGDSAAYFCASSPTGQGEYEQYFGPGTRLTVT.

In this sample, this clonotype turned up a few times. The chain has TRBV6-4 and TRBJ2-7; 9 bases are a match to TRBD1. V dropped 0 bases and J dropped 7; count of bases not matched to a gene: 10. CDR1 and CDR2 from the germline V gene are MRHNA and SNTAGT. This CDR3 spans 16 amino acids. CDR3 DNA: TGTGCCAGCAGTGACTCGAACAGGGGGCTAATGAGAGAGCAGTACTTC. Residues: CASSDSNRGLMREQYF.

This clonotype was detected many times. The genes are TRBV28 and TRBJ1-5, with TRBD1 as a possible D gene (5 bases). Trimming removed 2 bases from V and 0 bases from J, with 17 bases in between. The CDR3 sequence is 18 residues long. Germline CDR1 MDHEN, CDR2 SYDVKM. CDR3 DNA: TGTGCCAGCAGTTTAAGCCGCTGGGGGACGGATAGCAATCAGCCCCAGCATTTT. This encodes CASSLSRWGTDSNQPQHF.

This chain connects TRBV7-6 to TRBJ2-7; no definite D call. The V gene lost 5 bases and the J gene lost 4 bases, with 18 bases spanning the gap. Germline values: CDR1 SGHVS, CDR2 FNYEAQ. This CDR3 has 15 residues. As DNA, the CDR3 is TGTGCCAGCAGCCCCTTAGGTGATTACGGGTACGAGCAGTACTTC. Translating gives CASSPLGDYGYEQYF.

This clonotype came up many times. The chain links TRBV12-3 or TRBV12-4 to TRBJ1-2; D not resolved. The CDR3 loop spans 14 amino acids. Trimming pared 2 bases from V and 5 bases from J, leaving 12 bases between. The CDR3 region is CASSLSAELYGYTF. CDR3 sequence (DNA): TGTGCCAGCAGTTTAAGTGCAGAACTGTATGGCTACACCTTC.

The V call is TRBV20-1, the J call TRBJ1-2, with 9 nucleotides matching TRBD1. Germline CDR1 is DFQATT and CDR2 is SNEGSKA (reference sequence). J gave up 8 bases and V 5 bases, and 9 bases lay outside the gene matches. CDR3 length equals 13 residues. As DNA, the CDR3 is TGCAGTGCTTATGACACAGGGGGCGCAGGCTACACCTTC. It is translated as CSAYDTGGAGYTF.

This chain joins TRBV20-1 and TRBJ2-5; a weak D match, TRBD2 (6 bases). Trimming left V 0 bases short and J 5 bases short, with 13 bases between. The CDR3 is 14 amino acids. Germline V gene lookup returns CDR1 DFQATT and CDR2 SNEGSKA (reference sequence). The CDR3 DNA is TGCAGTGCTAGAGAGGTACGCGGGGCGGAGACCCAGTACTTC. Its translation: CSAREVRGAETQYF.

This chain links TRBV5-1 with TRBJ2-3; D not certain. V shed 2 bases and J shed 0 bases, with 10 bases lying between them. Germline V gives CDR1 SGHRS, CDR2 YFSETQ. This CDR3 is 15 amino acids long. The CDR3 protein is CASSLGAASTDTQYF. The CDR3 DNA reads as TGCGCCAGCAGCTTAGGAGCAGCTAGCACAGATACGCAGTATTTT. Filled out from reference TRBV5-1 and TRBJ2-3, the complete variable domain reads KAGVTQTPRYLIKTRGQQVTLSCSPISGHRSVSWYQQTPGQGLQFLFEYFSETQRNKGNFPGRFSGRQFSNSRSEMNVSTLELGDSALYLCASSLGAASTDTQYFGPGTRLTVL.

V usage is TRBV7-2 and J usage is TRBJ2-6; 8 bases map to TRBD2. CDR3 length: 15 amino acids. The V segment lost 2 bases and the J segment 9 bases; nucleotides outside the gene matches: 6. CDR1 is SGHTA and CDR2 is FQGNSA in the germline V gene. The CDR3: CASSLIRGGGNVLTF. In DNA form, the CDR3 reads TGTGCCAGCAGCTTAATTCGGGGGGGAGGCAACGTCCTGACTTTC.

V usage is TRBV30 and J usage is TRBJ2-1, with D possibly being TRBD1 or TRBD2 (5 bases each). The CDR3 covers 13 residues. Trimming removed 2 bases at V and 9 bases at J, with 14 bases between. Germline V CDR1 and CDR2: GTSNPN, SVGIG (reference sequence). The CDR3 bases are TGTGCCTGGAGTCTTGGACTTCAGGGTGAGCAGTTCTTC. It encodes CAWSLGLQGEQFF.

Note on this clonotype: One base away lies a much larger clone, so this may be a sequencing read error. This rearrangement joins TRBV6-9 to TRBJ1-4; D is unresolved. The CDR3 spans 13 residues. Germline V gives CDR1 MNHGY, CDR2 SVAAGI. This chain's CDR3 is CASSFQPNEELFF. The CDR3 DNA is TGTGCCAGCAGTTTCCAACCTAATGAAGAACTGTTTTTT.

This clonotype was picked up many times. This chain joins TRBV12-3 or TRBV12-4 and TRBJ2-7, with D perhaps matching TRBD1 or TRBD2 (5 bases each). Trimming cost V 1 base and J 4 bases, with 14 bases left between them. The CDR3 loop spans 15 amino acids. The CDR3 loop reads CASSLGQRSLYEQYF. DNA for the CDR3: TGTGCCAGCAGTTTAGGACAGCGGAGCCTATACGAGCAGTACTTC.

This clonotype was found once. The genes are TRBV7-9 and TRBJ1-5; 7 bases line up with TRBD1. V lost 5 bases and J lost 1; bases outside the gene matches: 8. This CDR3 is 16 amino acids long. Germline V CDR1 and CDR2: SEHNR, FQNEAQ (reference sequence). In DNA form, the CDR3 reads TGTGCCAGCAGCACGTACAGGGGCTCCAGCAATCAGCCCCAGCATTTT. Its translation: CASSTYRGSSNQPQHF. Looking up the rest from reference TRBV7-9 and TRBJ1-5 gives the full variable domain: DTGVSQNPRHKITKRGQNVTFRCDPISEHNRLYWYRQTLGQGPEFLTYFQNEAQLEKSRLLSDRFSAERPKGSFSTLEIQRTEQGDSAMYLCASSTYRGSSNQPQHFGDGTRLSIL.

This clonotype was seen many times. The chain joins TRBV28 to TRBJ1-1; D perhaps matches TRBD1 (5 bases). The CDR3 consists of 15 residues. Trimming cost V 5 bases and J 0 bases, with 13 bases left between them. Germline V gene lookup returns CDR1 MDHEN and CDR2 SYDVKM. The CDR3 coding sequence is TGTGCCAGCAGTACCCGGGGCACCATGAACACTGAAGCTTTCTTT. This translates into CASSTRGTMNTEAFF.

To note about this clonotype: With a much larger clone just one base away, this may be a read error. V usage is TRBV7-2 and J usage is TRBJ1-2; a weak D match, TRBD1 (5 bases). The CDR3 sequence is 13 residues long. In germline, CDR1 is SGHTA, CDR2 FQGNSA. V was trimmed by 8 bases and J by 8 bases, leaving 18 bases between them. CDR3 sequence (DNA): TGTGCCAGCGGGGGGGTCGGGGACCGAGGCTACACCTTC. This sequence encodes CASGGVGDRGYTF.

A note on this clonotype: A much larger clonotype is one base distant, so this may be a read error. The genes are TRBV24-1 and TRBJ2-5, with TRBD1 matching over 7 bases. The CDR3 has 15 residues. Germline CDR1 reads KGHDR; CDR2 reads SFDVKD. The CDR3 sequence is CATSGLGDSEETQYF. Here the CDR3 DNA reads TGTGCCACCAGTGGTTTGGGGGACAGTGAAGAGACCCAGTACTTC.

In this sample, this clonotype turned up many times. This chain joins TRBV10-3 and TRBJ2-2; perhaps D is TRBD1 or TRBD2 (5 bases each). The CDR3 is 16 residues long. Between the trimmed V and J ends, which lost 2 bases and 6 bases, there was a span of 16 bases. The germline gives CDR1 ENHRY, CDR2 SYGVKD. CDR3 nucleotides: TGTGCCATCAGTGAGAATGCCAGGGAAGCGGCCGGGGAGCTGTTTTTT. This encodes CAISENAREAAGELFF.

This clonotype has a count of ten or more. The chain uses TRBV20-1 and TRBJ1-1; D is unclear. The V and J ends lost 5 bases and 1 base respectively, with 11 bases between them. The CDR3 runs 13 residues. CDR1 is DFQATT, CDR2 SNEGSKA, per germline (reference sequence). CDR3 in amino acids: CSAPKSGNTEAFF. CDR3 in DNA: TGCAGTGCTCCCAAATCAGGGAACACTGAAGCTTTCTTT.

Points on this clonotype: This may come from a read error, since a much larger clone is one base off. V is TRBV6-2 or TRBV6-3 and J is TRBJ2-2; weak D call: TRBD1 (6 bases). The V gene lost 8 bases and the J gene lost 0 bases, with 10 bases spanning the gap. Germline values: CDR1 MNHEY, CDR2 SVGEGT. The CDR3 contains 14 residues. In DNA form, the CDR3 reads TGTGCCAGCGGACAGAGGCCGAACACCGGGGAGCTGTTTTTT. Protein: CASGQRPNTGELFF.

This clonotype was observed at least ten times. J is TRBJ2-7 and V is TRBV7-2; maybe TRBD1 (6 bases). Germline lookup yields CDR1 SGHTA and CDR2 FQGNSA. This CDR3 is built from 13 residues. V lost 2 bases, J lost 5 bases, and 10 bases lay in between. CDR3 coding DNA: TGTGCCAGCAGCTTAAACAGGGTCGACGAGCAGTACTTC. The encoded protein is CASSLNRVDEQYF.

In this sample, this clonotype turned up a few times. The chain carries TRBV18 and TRBJ2-5; no clear D gene. Germline values: CDR1 KGHSH, CDR2 LQKENI. The CDR3 covers 13 residues. V was pared by 3 bases and J by 2 bases, with 7 bases between. The CDR3 spells CASSPLPQETQYF. The CDR3 DNA reads TGTGCCAGCTCACCGTTACCTCAAGAGACCCAGTACTTC.

With regard to this clonotype: Since a much larger clone is just one base distant, this may be a read error. The chain employs TRBV12-3 or TRBV12-4 and TRBJ1-4, with a possible D match to TRBD1 (5 bases). The CDR3 length is 14 residues. Trimming shortened V by 6 bases and J by 11 bases, and 19 bases separated the two germline ends. CDR3 DNA sequence: TGTGCCAGCAGCCCGGGACGGGGCGTTAATAAACTGTTTTTT. Translated: CASSPGRGVNKLFF.

This clonotype appeared a few times. This chain uses TRBV2 with TRBJ1-3; D not certain. The CDR3 is 15 amino acids. The V gene's germline CDR1 is SNHLY and CDR2 FYNNEI. V dropped 4 bases and J dropped 4 bases, with 14 bases sitting between them. The CDR3 DNA reads TGTGCCAGCAGTGTAGCGTCCGCGAGGGGAAACACCATATATTTT. Protein: CASSVASARGNTIYF.

This chain links TRBV4-3 with TRBJ2-7; perhaps TRBD1 as D (5 bases). This CDR3 has 14 amino acids. The V end was cut by 3 bases, the J end by 0 bases, with 9 bases between. Germline V gives CDR1 LGHNA, CDR2 YSLEER. The CDR3: CASSHEDSSYEQYF. CDR3 in DNA: TGCGCCAGCAGCCATGAAGACAGCTCCTACGAGCAGTACTTC.

The gene calls are TRBV4-3 and TRBJ1-5, with TRBD1 identical over 8 bases. Germline CDR1 reads LGHNA; CDR2 reads YSLEER. The V segment lost 3 bases and the J segment 7 bases; nucleotides outside the gene matches: 14. This CDR3 region has 17 residues. Written as DNA, the CDR3 is TGCGCCAGCAGCCACGCTAATCGACAGGGGATGAACCAGCCCCAGCATTTT. It codes for CASSHANRQGMNQPQHF.

Points on this clonotype: A single base separates this from a much larger clone, so it may be a read error. The chain is built from TRBV6-5 and TRBJ1-5; D is perhaps TRBD1 (5 bases). V lost 2 bases and J 6 bases, leaving 14 bases between the germline ends. Looked up from germline, CDR1 is MNHEY and CDR2 is SVGAGI. There are 15 residues in the CDR3. CDR3 protein: CASSYGGTPSQPQHF. In DNA form, the CDR3 reads TGTGCCAGCAGTTACGGCGGGACTCCGAGTCAGCCCCAGCATTTT.

This clonotype appeared many times. The chain recombines TRBV7-8 with TRBJ1-4, with TRBD1 matching 7 bases. V lost 5 bases to trimming and J lost 8 bases; unmatched junction nucleotides: 17. The germline V gene has CDR1 SGHVS and CDR2 FQNEAQ. This CDR3 region has 17 residues. In DNA form, the CDR3 reads TGTGCCAGCAGCCCTTCCCGGTGGGACAGCATGGAGGAAAAACTGTTTTTT. Its translation is CASSPSRWDSMEEKLFF. Together with reference TRBV7-8 and TRBJ1-4, the CDR3 gives the full variable domain: GAGVSQSPRYKVAKRGQDVALRCDPISGHVSLFWYQQALGQGPEFLTYFQNEAQLDKSGLPSDRFFAERPEGSVSTLKIQRTQQEDSAVYLCASSPSRWDSMEEKLFFGSGTQLSVL.